These 18 T cell receptor beta chains share one sample of origin, sequenced in a study of cytomegalovirus exposure and HLA in healthy donors. It was with 60 Vbeta and 13 Jbeta primers that the PCR ran. Data came from immunoSEQ multiplex PCR; TCRdb stores just in-frame clones and leaves some out. The sample records 120,000 to 150,000 clones, 73% being singletons. The specimen was PBMCs. Every receptor here comes from a woman aged 40 to 55 in good health and CMV-seronegative.

J is TRBJ2-7 and V is TRBV11-2; the match to TRBD1 covers 7 bases. This CDR3 is built from 15 residues. V lost 2 bases, J lost 7 bases, and 11 bases stayed unmatched. CDR1 is SGHAT and CDR2 is FQNNGV in the germline V gene. CDR3 bases: TGTGCCAGCAGCTTAACCCGGACAGGCCCTAGGGAGCAGTACTTC. This codes for CASSLTRTGPREQYF.

A remark on this clone: A junction boundary mismatches the germline segment, possibly from a read error. J is TRBJ1-1 and V is TRBV7-8, with TRBD1 identical over 7 bases. The germline V gene has CDR1 SGHVS and CDR2 FQNEAQ. This CDR3 comprises 13 residues. The CDR3 coding sequence is TGTGCCGGCAGCTTAGGAAGGGGACAGGAAGCTTTCTTT. It is translated as CAGSLGRGQEAFF.

The chain employs TRBV6-5 and TRBJ1-6; D remains ambiguous. Germline CDR1 MNHEY, CDR2 SVGAGI. The CDR3 runs to 15 residues. V dropped 5 bases and J dropped 5 bases, with 13 bases sitting between them. The DNA of the CDR3 is TGTGCCAGCAGTCCCCGGGAGACTCATAATTCACCCCTCCACTTT. Translation: CASSPRETHNSPLHF.

This rearrangement joins TRBV20-1 to TRBJ2-5; D gene uncertain. The CDR3 covers 11 residues. V was pared by 5 bases and J by 2 bases, with 6 bases between. From germline, CDR1 is DFQATT and CDR2 SNEGSKA (reference sequence). The CDR3 coding sequence is TGCAGTGCTTCCCTGCAAGAGACCCAGTACTTC. This encodes CSASLQETQYF.

This clone was found a few times. In the same sample, other DNA sequences code for this CDR3. The chain recombines TRBV5-1 with TRBJ2-1; 13 bases map to TRBD2. Per the germline V gene, CDR1 is SGHRS and CDR2 is YFSETQ. The V gene end was trimmed by 5 bases and the J gene end by 9 bases; junction bases not matched to a gene: 14. This CDR3 has 17 residues. Here the CDR3 reads CASSLSEPGLAGSEQFF. CDR3 sequence (DNA): TGCGCCAGCAGTTTATCCGAACCGGGACTAGCGGGGAGTGAGCAGTTCTTC.

This clone was picked up a small number of times. V and J are TRBV29-1 and TRBJ1-1; possibly TRBD1 for D (5 bases). From germline, CDR1 is SQVTM and CDR2 ANQGSEA. Trimming removed 7 bases from V and 3 bases from J, with 15 bases in between. The length of the CDR3 is 13 residues. CDR3 in amino acids: CSAEGSGHTEAFF. CDR3 bases: TGCAGCGCAGAAGGATCAGGGCACACTGAAGCTTTCTTT.

The V call is TRBV7-2, the J call TRBJ2-1; a possible D gene is TRBD2 (5 bases). There are 12 residues in the CDR3. CDR1 is SGHTA, CDR2 FQGNSA, per germline. Deletions cut 5 bases from V and 9 bases from J, with 11 bases between. The CDR3 region has the DNA TGTGCCAGCAGCAAACTAGTATCTGAGCAGTTCTTC. Protein: CASSKLVSEQFF.

The chain uses TRBV15 and TRBJ1-3; no reliable D call. The CDR3 loop spans 15 amino acids. The ends were cut back, 5 bases at V and 2 bases at J, with 13 bases in the middle. CDR1 LNHNV and CDR2 YYDKDF come from the germline V gene (reference sequence). The CDR3 sequence is CATSVRGGTGNTIYF. The CDR3 coding sequence is TGTGCCACCAGCGTCAGAGGAGGGACTGGAAACACCATATATTTT.

This clone was counted between two and nine times. The chain couples TRBV27 to TRBJ2-1, with 12 bases lining up with TRBD2. The CDR3 runs 22 residues. J was trimmed by 0 bases and V by 3 bases; bases with no gene match: 18. Germline V gives CDR1 MNHEY, CDR2 SMNVEV (reference sequence). CDR3 amino acids: CASSLRNPLAGGQPYSYNEQFF. CDR3 coding DNA: TGTGCCAGCAGTTTGCGAAACCCACTAGCGGGGGGCCAACCTTACTCCTACAATGAGCAGTTCTTC.

The chain has TRBV12-1 and TRBJ1-1. TRBV12-1 has pseudogene status. This CDR3 is built from 15 residues. The CDR3 sequence: CASSSIRVRSTEAFF. The CDR3 DNA follows: TGTGCCAGCAGCTCTATTAGAGTGAGATCCACTGAAGCTTTCTTT.

The chain combines TRBV5-5 with TRBJ1-6; D is unresolved. The CDR3 extends over 15 amino acids. The V and J ends lost 0 bases and 7 bases respectively, with 11 bases between them. Germline V gene data show CDR1 as SGHKS and CDR2 as YYEKEE (reference sequence). The chain's CDR3 is CASSLDPAKNSPLHF. The CDR3 region has the DNA TGTGCCAGCAGCTTGGATCCAGCGAAGAATTCACCCCTCCACTTT. Looking up the rest from reference TRBV5-5 and TRBJ1-6 gives the full variable domain: DAGVTQSPTHLIKTRGQQVTLRCSPISGHKSVSWYQQVLGQGPQFIFQYYEKEERGRGNFPDRFSARQFPNYSSELNVNALLLGDSALYLCASSLDPAKNSPLHFGNGTRLTVT.

A note on this clone: This CDR3 is also generated by other DNA sequences in the sample. This rearrangement joins TRBV2 to TRBJ1-5; D is unclear. Between the trimmed V and J ends, which lost 6 bases and 0 bases, there was a span of 15 bases. CDR3 length: 16 amino acids. The germline gives CDR1 SNHLY, CDR2 FYNNEI. CDR3 protein: CASSDGDDYSNQPQHF. CDR3 DNA sequence: TGTGCCAGCAGCGATGGGGATGACTATAGCAATCAGCCCCAGCATTTT. Combining the CDR3 with reference TRBV2 and TRBJ1-5 gives the whole variable domain EPEVTQTPSHQVTQMGQEVILRCVPISNHLYFYWYRQILGQKVEFLVSFYNNEISEKSEIFDDQFSVERPDGSNFTLKIRSTKLEDSAMYFCASSDGDDYSNQPQHFGDGTRLSIL.

The rearrangement links TRBV19 to TRBJ1-2, with D uncertain. The V gene's germline CDR1 is LNHDA and CDR2 SQIVND (reference sequence). The CDR3 runs 13 residues. The V gene lost 2 bases and the J gene lost 5 bases, with 9 bases spanning the gap. CDR3 region: CASSIRHGYGYTF. Written as DNA, the CDR3 is TGTGCCAGTAGTATAAGACACGGATATGGCTACACCTTC. The full variable domain, rest sourced from reference TRBV19 and TRBJ1-2, is DGGITQSPKYLFRKEGQNVTLSCEQNLNHDAMYWYRQDPGQGLRLIYYSQIVNDFQKGDIAEGYSVSREKKESFPLTVTSAQKNPTAFYLCASSIRHGYGYTFGSGTRLTVV.

The table lists this clone with a few counts. The chain combines TRBV4-1 with TRBJ2-3; TRBD2 matches at 8 bases. Germline CDR1 and CDR2: MGHRA and YSYEKL. This CDR3 is 15 amino acids long. Unmatched junction bases numbered 1, after V lost 1 base and J lost 1 base. The CDR3 reads CASSQGRGGTDTQYF. Written as DNA, the CDR3 is TGCGCCAGCAGCCAAGGGCGGGGGGGCACAGATACGCAGTATTTT.

This clone has just a few counts. This chain connects TRBV4-2 to TRBJ1-1; possible D gene TRBD1, 5 bases. Germline V gene sequence: CDR1 LGHNA, CDR2 YNFKEQ. The CDR3 loop spans 16 amino acids. Trimming removed 4 bases from V and 6 bases from J, with 21 bases in between. The CDR3 coding sequence is TGTGCCAGCAGCCCGAGTTTTGCAGGGACTCTTGCTGAAGCTTTCTTT. It encodes CASSPSFAGTLAEAFF.

CDR3 protein: CASSSGGYTF. Here the CDR3 DNA reads TGTGCCAGTAGTAGCGGTGGCTACACCTTC. The chain joins TRBV19 to TRBJ1-2; D gene ambiguous. The CDR3 totals 10 residues. Trimming left V 4 bases short and J 7 bases short, with 4 bases between. Germline CDR1 reads LNHDA; CDR2 reads SQIVND (reference sequence).

This chain connects TRBV7-9 to TRBJ2-2, with 10 nucleotides matching TRBD2. Per the germline V gene, CDR1 is SEHNR and CDR2 is FQNEAQ (reference sequence). The CDR3 sequence is 16 residues long. After removal of 7 bases from V and 3 bases from J, the junction contained 8 bases not matched to a gene. CDR3 in DNA: TGTGCCAGCATACCTAGCGGGGGTCGGTACACCGGGGAGCTGTTTTTT. This gives the protein CASIPSGGRYTGELFF.

This clone was observed a few times. The chain uses TRBV2 and TRBJ1-5, with D hard to call. Germline assignment: CDR1 SNHLY and CDR2 FYNNEI. V lost 1 base to trimming and J lost 5 bases, with 6 bases between them. The CDR3 extends over 13 amino acids. In DNA, the CDR3 is TGTGCCAGCAGTGAAGAGCTCCATCAGCCCCAGCATTTT. This gives the protein CASSEELHQPQHF. The variable domain in full, completed from reference TRBV2 and TRBJ1-5, reads EPEVTQTPSHQVTQMGQEVILRCVPISNHLYFYWYRQILGQKVEFLVSFYNNEISEKSEIFDDQFSVERPDGSNFTLKIRSTKLEDSAMYFCASSEELHQPQHFGDGTRLSIL.